A single sample is the source of the 26 T cell receptor beta chains below, sequenced in a study of cytomegalovirus exposure and HLA in healthy donors (dated by TCRdb to about 2017). Library construction relied on the immunoSEQ multiplex PCR assay. For the multiplex PCR, a mixture combining 60 forward primers for TCR Vbeta segments and 13 reverse primers for TCR Jbeta segments was used. The table comes from immuneACCESS by way of TCRdb, which keeps in-frame sequences with V and J called. Part of the clones is missing from these tables; in studies checked, under half for an unresolved V gene and the rest for unknown reasons. The sample records approximately 130,000 clones, approximately 80% of which are singletons. The ten largest clones capture around 1.2% of the sample. The specimen was PBMCs. The receptors shown here come from a man in his forties or fifties in good health and CMV-seronegative.

This clone has only one observation. The chain uses TRBV21-1 and TRBJ1-1; the table's D call, TRBD1, has no DNA check behind it. TRBV21-1 is listed as a pseudogene. The CDR3 totals 15 residues. CDR3: CASSNSTGGNTEAFF. The DNA for the CDR3 is TGTGCCAGCAGCAATAGCACAGGGGGGAACACTGAAGCTTTCTTT.

The chain carries TRBV19 and TRBJ2-2; 13 bases fit TRBD2. In germline, CDR1 is LNHDA, CDR2 SQIVND (reference sequence). The CDR3 loop spans 14 amino acids. The V segment lost 7 bases and the J segment 13 bases; nucleotides outside the gene matches: 9. In DNA, the CDR3 is TGTGCCAGTACTCGACTAGCGGGAGGCCGGGGGCTGTTTTTT. Translated, it gives CASTRLAGGRGLFF.

The chain combines TRBV7-9 with TRBJ2-7; D is ambiguous. Trimming pared 1 base from V and 9 bases from J, leaving 13 bases between. The CDR3 runs to 13 residues. Germline assignment: CDR1 SEHNR and CDR2 FQNEAQ (reference sequence). CDR3 sequence reads: CASSLGAGYGQYF. In nucleotides, the CDR3 is TGTGCCAGCAGCTTAGGGGCAGGCTATGGGCAGTACTTC.

The chain joins TRBV6-6 to TRBJ2-3; TRBD2 aligns across 14 bases. This CDR3 comprises 15 residues. V was pared by 5 bases and J by 3 bases, with 1 base of the junction left unmatched. Germline V gene data show CDR1 as MNHNY and CDR2 as SVGAGI (reference sequence). The CDR3 nucleotides are TGTGCCAGCAGTCGACTAGCGGGAGGGACAGATACGCAGTATTTT. Translation: CASSRLAGGTDTQYF.

CDR3 residues: CASSFASGASYNEQFF. Here the CDR3 DNA reads TGCGCCAGCAGCTTCGCGTCAGGGGCATCCTACAATGAGCAGTTCTTC. J is TRBJ2-1 and V is TRBV5-1; D is possibly TRBD1 (6 bases). The CDR3 extends over 16 amino acids. Germline values: CDR1 SGHRS, CDR2 YFSETQ. The ends were cut back, 2 bases at V and 1 base at J, with 13 bases in the middle.

This clone showed up just a few times. The chain carries TRBV7-9 and TRBJ2-3; 13 nucleotides align to TRBD2. The CDR3 extends over 15 amino acids. CDR1 and CDR2 from the germline V gene are SEHNR and FQNEAQ (reference sequence). V was clipped by 3 bases and J by 6 bases; unmatched bases: 3. The CDR3 region is CASSLTSGRLDTQYF. The DNA for the CDR3 is TGTGCCAGCAGCTTGACTAGCGGGAGGTTGGATACGCAGTATTTT.

CDR3 sequence: CASSVDPSGDYGYTF. CDR3 DNA sequence: TGTGCCAGCAGCGTAGACCCGTCCGGGGACTATGGCTACACCTTC. The chain recombines TRBV9 with TRBJ1-2; D unclear. Per the germline V gene, CDR1 is SGDLS and CDR2 is YYNGEE. The V and J ends lost 0 bases and 3 bases respectively, with 12 bases between them. The CDR3 extends over 15 amino acids.

The CDR3 DNA is TGTGCCAGCAGCTTAGATCGGTCCTCCTACGAGCAGTACTTC. Its translation is CASSLDRSSYEQYF. The chain joins TRBV11-2 to TRBJ2-7; D not certain. The CDR3 runs 14 residues. Germline lookup yields CDR1 SGHAT and CDR2 FQNNGV. V lost 0 bases, J lost 0 bases, and 6 bases lay in between.

Worth noting for this clone: One junction end does not reproduce the germline sequence, and a read error may be involved. The chain couples TRBV7-9 to TRBJ1-5; D ambiguous. CDR1 and CDR2 (germline): SEHNR, FQNEAQ (reference sequence). The CDR3 has 12 residues. The CDR3 sequence is CSSSSTNQPQHF. DNA for the CDR3: TGTTCCAGCAGCTCTACCAATCAGCCCCAGCATTTT. Based on the CDR3 plus reference TRBV7-9 and TRBJ1-5, the full variable domain is DTGVSQNPRHKITKRGQNVTFRCDPISEHNRLYWYRQTLGQGPEFLTYFQNEAQLEKSRLLSDRFSAERPKGSFSTLEIQRTEQGDSAMYLCSSSSTNQPQHFGDGTRLSIL.

This sequence joins TRBV2 and TRBJ1-1; 7 nucleotides align to TRBD1. Germline V gives CDR1 SNHLY, CDR2 FYNNEI. J gave up 4 bases and V 6 bases, and 5 bases lay outside the gene matches. This CDR3 has 13 amino acids. The CDR3 spells CASRETGVTEAFF. CDR3 bases: TGTGCCAGCAGGGAAACAGGGGTCACTGAAGCTTTCTTT.

This chain uses TRBV5-1 with TRBJ2-5, with 7 bases matching TRBD2. CDR3 length: 15 residues. V lost 3 bases to trimming and J lost 0 bases; unmatched junction nucleotides: 5. In germline, CDR1 is SGHRS, CDR2 YFSETQ. CDR3 bases: TGCGCCAGCAGCTCCAGCGGGACTTACCAAGAGACCCAGTACTTC. This encodes CASSSSGTYQETQYF.

The chain couples TRBV6-5 to TRBJ1-1; D perhaps matches TRBD1 (5 bases). V dropped 2 bases and J dropped 0 bases, with 10 bases sitting between them. Germline CDR1 MNHEY, CDR2 SVGAGI. The CDR3 sequence is 15 residues long. CDR3: CASSYGAGLNTEAFF. The CDR3 region has the DNA TGTGCCAGCAGTTACGGGGCAGGGCTGAACACTGAAGCTTTCTTT.

The CDR3, as DNA: TGCAGCGCCGTTAGTCCGTTTTCTAGAACCGGGGAGCTGTTTTTT. This gives the protein CSAVSPFSRTGELFF. This sequence joins TRBV29-1 and TRBJ2-2; D is unclear. The germline V and J ends were trimmed by 7 bases and 5 bases, with 20 bases remaining between them. The CDR3 totals 15 residues. Germline CDR1 and CDR2: SQVTM and ANQGSEA.

The chain couples TRBV2 to TRBJ2-5; the D gene is possibly TRBD1 (6 bases). The V end lost 3 bases, the J end lost 5 bases, and 16 bases lay between the germline ends. The CDR3 runs to 15 residues. Germline V gives CDR1 SNHLY, CDR2 FYNNEI. The CDR3 DNA reads TGTGCCAGCAGTGACCAAACAGGGATGGGGGAGACCCAGTACTTC. Translation gives CASSDQTGMGETQYF. The variable domain in full, completed from reference TRBV2 and TRBJ2-5, reads EPEVTQTPSHQVTQMGQEVILRCVPISNHLYFYWYRQILGQKVEFLVSFYNNEISEKSEIFDDQFSVERPDGSNFTLKIRSTKLEDSAMYFCASSDQTGMGETQYFGPGTRLLVL.

This rearrangement joins TRBV19 to TRBJ1-5; tentatively, D is TRBD1 (5 bases). Trimming removed 3 bases at V and 6 bases at J, with 21 bases between. The CDR3 sequence is 17 residues long. Germline V gene lookup returns CDR1 LNHDA and CDR2 SQIVND (reference sequence). CDR3 amino acids: CASSILGRGVGTQPQHF. CDR3 sequence (DNA): TGTGCCAGTAGTATTTTGGGTCGGGGGGTCGGAACTCAGCCCCAGCATTTT.

This chain uses TRBV9 with TRBJ2-3; D not certain. In germline, CDR1 is SGDLS, CDR2 YYNGEE. The CDR3 is 14 amino acids. The ends were cut back, 0 bases at V and 0 bases at J, with 5 bases in the middle. Written as DNA, the CDR3 is TGTGCCAGCAGCGTAGGCGCGAGCACAGATACGCAGTATTTT. Translation: CASSVGASTDTQYF.

The chain employs TRBV19 and TRBJ2-2; 11 bases line up with TRBD2. There are 16 residues in the CDR3. Trimming at V came to 6 bases and at J to 2 bases, leaving 5 bases not matched to a gene. In germline, CDR1 is LNHDA, CDR2 SQIVND (reference sequence). The CDR3 coding sequence is TGTGCCAGTAGCTTGACTAGCGGGATAAACACCGGGGAGCTGTTTTTT. The encoded protein is CASSLTSGINTGELFF.

V is TRBV29-1 and J is TRBJ2-3; D gene uncertain. The CDR3 has 10 amino acids. Germline V gene data show CDR1 as SQVTM and CDR2 as ANQGSEA. Between the trimmed V and J ends, which lost 6 bases and 5 bases, there was a span of 6 bases. CDR3 DNA sequence: TGCAGCGTAGTGCGAGATACGCAGTATTTT. Amino acid sequence: CSVVRDTQYF.

J is TRBJ2-1 and V is TRBV25-1; D perhaps matches TRBD2 (5 bases). V was cut by 1 base and J by 10 bases, with 11 bases left in between. Germline CDR1 and CDR2: MGHDK and SYGVNS. The CDR3 contains 13 residues. The CDR3 sequence: CASSESRASEQFF. The DNA for the CDR3 is TGTGCCAGCAGTGAATCGAGGGCATCAGAGCAGTTCTTC.

This chain links TRBV27 with TRBJ1-5; a possible D gene is TRBD1 (5 bases). Trimming shortened V by 5 bases and J by 5 bases, and 16 bases separated the two germline ends. Germline V lookup: CDR1 MNHEY, CDR2 SMNVEV (reference sequence). The length of the CDR3 is 15 residues. Here the CDR3 reads CASSVWSGQDQPQHF. The DNA for the CDR3 is TGTGCCAGCAGTGTATGGTCAGGGCAGGATCAGCCCCAGCATTTT.

This clone has just one count. The V gene is TRBV10-3, the J gene TRBJ2-3; 11 bases map to TRBD2. Germline CDR1 reads ENHRY; CDR2 reads SYGVKD. Trimming cost V 3 bases and J 5 bases; bases outside gene matches: 4. The CDR3 length is 15 residues. CDR3 sequence reads: CAISDLAGGGDTQYF. The DNA of the CDR3 is TGTGCCATCAGTGACCTAGCGGGAGGAGGAGATACGCAGTATTTT.

This clone came up a few times. The V gene is TRBV5-1, the J gene TRBJ2-7; 8 nucleotides agree with TRBD2. This CDR3 region has 14 residues. Trimming at V came to 7 bases and at J to 1 base, leaving 7 bases not matched to a gene. In germline, CDR1 is SGHRS, CDR2 YFSETQ. CDR3 sequence: CASAFSGSSYEQYF. DNA of the CDR3: TGCGCCAGCGCCTTCAGCGGGAGTTCCTACGAGCAGTACTTC.

This clone appeared a few times. This rearrangement joins TRBV5-4 to TRBJ2-3; TRBD2 matches 8 bases. V trimming: 1 base; J trimming: 2 bases; junction bases outside the gene matches: 6. Germline-derived CDR1 and CDR2 are SGHNT and YYREEE (reference sequence). This CDR3 comprises 16 residues. CDR3 nucleotides: TGTGCCAGCAGCTTGCTCCTAGCGGGCTACACAGATACGCAGTATTTT. It specifies CASSLLLAGYTDTQYF.

In the case of this clone: The same CDR3 also results from other DNA sequences found in this sample. V usage is TRBV5-1 and J usage is TRBJ2-3, with a tentative D call TRBD2 (6 bases). There are 14 residues in the CDR3. Germline CDR1 reads SGHRS; CDR2 reads YFSETQ. V lost 0 bases to trimming and J lost 1 base, with 6 bases between them. Here the CDR3 reads CASSLGGGTDTQYF. The CDR3 bases are TGCGCCAGCAGCTTGGGCGGGGGCACAGATACGCAGTATTTT.

The chain links TRBV9 to TRBJ2-7; 7 positions match TRBD1. CDR1 is SGDLS, CDR2 YYNGEE, per germline. The CDR3 loop spans 14 amino acids. Trimming cost V 4 bases and J 3 bases; bases outside gene matches: 7. The CDR3 DNA reads TGTGCCAGCAGCCCCCGGGACAGTTTCTACGAGCAGTACTTC. Protein product: CASSPRDSFYEQYF. Supplemented by reference TRBV9 and TRBJ2-7, the full variable domain reads DSGVTQTPKHLITATGQRVTLRCSPRSGDLSVYWYQQSLDQGLQFLIQYYNGEERAKGNILERFSAQQFPDLHSELNLSSLELGDSALYFCASSPRDSFYEQYFGPGTRLTVT.

This chain joins TRBV7-9 and TRBJ1-5; D is ambiguous. This CDR3 spans 17 amino acids. Germline values: CDR1 SEHNR, CDR2 FQNEAQ (reference sequence). Trimming shortened V by 2 bases and J by 1 base, and 15 bases separated the two germline ends. The CDR3 protein is CASSLTGNGGSNQPQHF. In DNA, the CDR3 is TGTGCCAGCAGCTTAACCGGGAACGGCGGGAGCAATCAGCCCCAGCATTTT.